A selection of T cell receptor beta chains follows, all from one sample in a study of blood T cell repertoires in COVID-19. The assay was immunoSEQ multiplex PCR, and TCRdb's table has in-frame clones only and misses some. The table lists some 450,000 clones, about 91% of them singletons. Material for sequencing was peripheral blood. Receptors were obtained from a woman between 50 and 59 years old with COVID-19, enrolled during active disease. The CDR3 runs from the conserved cysteine through the conserved F or W. Fields, in order: J gene, clone size, V gene, D gene, CDR3 DNA, CDR3 protein. The D gene is left open where the match is weak. Clone size, where shown, is once, few, many, or a class for clones that have expanded.

TRBJ1-2,once,TRBV9,TRBD1,TGTGCCAGCAGCGTGACAGGGGTGAACAGCTATGGCTACACCTTC,CASSVTGVNSYGYTF
TRBJ2-1,few,TRBV19,TRBD2,TGTGCCAGTAGTATAAGGAGCGGGGGGAGATCCTACAATGAGCAGTTCTTC,CASSIRSGGRSYNEQFF
TRBJ2-7,NA,TRBV9,TRBD2,TGTGCCAGCAGCGTAGGGACTAGCGGGGTTTACGAGCAGTACTTC,CASSVGTSGVYEQYF
TRBJ1-1,once,TRBV29-1,TRBD1,TGCAGCGTTGGGCAGGGGGCGTCGAGCACTGAAGCTTTCTTT,CSVGQGASSTEAFF
TRBJ1-1,NA,TRBV6-5,NA,TGTGCCAGCAGTTACGGCGGTCGGGGTCTAGAAGCTTTCTTT,CASSYGGRGLEAFF
TRBJ1-6,NA,TRBV27,TRBD1,TGTGCCAGCAACCTGAGCGGACAGGGAGATTCACCCCTCCACTTT,CASNLSGQGDSPLHF
TRBJ1-2,NA,TRBV10-2,NA,TGCGCCAGCACGACCAGGGGCCACTATGGCTACACCTTC,CASTTRGHYGYTF
TRBJ2-7,NA,TRBV5-4,NA,TGTGCCAGCACACGTCTCGACGAGGCGCGCGAGCAGTACTTC,CASTRLDEAREQYF
TRBJ1-2,NA,TRBV9,NA,TGTGCCAGCAGCCTCCGGGACTCCAGAAGTCATGGCTACACCTTC,CASSLRDSRSHGYTF
TRBJ1-6,NA,TRBV6-5,TRBD1,TGTGCCAGCAAACAGGGGGAATCACCCCTCCACTTT,CASKQGESPLHF
TRBJ2-6,NA,TRBV30,NA,TGTGCCTGGCGGACAGTAGAATCTGGGGCCAACGTCCTGACTTTC,CAWRTVESGANVLTF
TRBJ2-2,NA,TRBV7-3,TRBD1,TGTGCCAGCAGCCGGACAGGGGACGGCACCGGGGAGCTGTTTTTT,CASSRTGDGTGELFF
TRBJ1-1,NA,TRBV27,NA,TGTGCCAGCAGTTTTGTCGTGAACACTGAAGCTTTCTTT,CASSFVVNTEAFF
TRBJ2-1,NA,TRBV2,NA,TGTGCCAGCACCCAAATAAAGGGGAATGAGCAGTTCTTC,CASTQIKGNEQFF
TRBJ1-2,NA,TRBV19,TRBD1,TGTGCCAGTAGTATTCAGGGGGCTCGGGATGGCTACACCTTC,CASSIQGARDGYTF
TRBJ1-1,NA,TRBV11-3,NA,TGTGCCAGCAGCCCTGGGCAGGCCACTGAAGCTTTCTTT,CASSPGQATEAFF
TRBJ1-1,NA,TRBV28,TRBD1,TGTGCCAGCGCCACAATCCAGGGGGGAACTGAAGCTTTCTTT,CASATIQGGTEAFF
TRBJ1-2,few,TRBV9,TRBD1,TGTGCCAGCAGTTCCACAGGGGATCTTATGGAAGGCTACACCTTC,CASSSTGDLMEGYTF
TRBJ2-1,NA,TRBV5-4,TRBD2,TGTGCCATCGGGACTAGCGGGGGCTCCTACAATGAGCAGTTCTTC,CAIGTSGGSYNEQFF
TRBJ2-1,NA,TRBV30,TRBD2,TGTGCCTGGGCAAAAGGCGGGGGGACATACAATGAGCAGTTCTTC,CAWAKGGGTYNEQFF
TRBJ2-4,NA,TRBV3-1/TRBV3-2,NA,TGTGCCAGCAGCCAAGATAACCCTCCTAGGGGCATTCAGTACTTC,CASSQDNPPRGIQYF
TRBJ1-2,NA,TRBV19,NA,TGTGCCAGTAGTATCGGGGAAGATATGGGCTACACCTTC,CASSIGEDMGYTF
TRBJ1-2,NA,TRBV9,NA,TGTGCCAGCAGCGAAACAGGCCTAGCTAACTATGGCTACACCTTC,CASSETGLANYGYTF
TRBJ1-2,NA,TRBV9,NA,TGTGCCAGCAGCGCTGACAGGCTCTATGGCTACACCTTC,CASSADRLYGYTF
TRBJ1-3,NA,TRBV2,NA,TGTGCCAGCAGCGATGTAGGGGGCTCTGGAAACACCATATATTTT,CASSDVGGSGNTIYF
TRBJ2-7,NA,TRBV6-1,NA,TGTGCCAGCAGTGAAACACAGGGATACGAGCAGTACTTC,CASSETQGYEQYF